This entry describes one T cell receptor beta chain. Its recognized antigen is unknown. Base qualities are missing; no much larger clone stands one base away. Whole blood was collected in K2EDTA tubes by collaborating institutions according to the institutions' own protocols. For TCRbeta analysis, collaborators shipped samples as frozen whole blood, isolated PBMCs, or DNA extracted from either of those sample types. The data were obtained in a study of blood T cell repertoires in COVID-19 (dated by TCRdb to about 2020). General notes on the study: Samples covering the acute and convalescent phases of COVID-19 were provided by collaborators in the United States, Italy and Spain. Where available, HLA class I and class II types were obtained from metadata supplied by the sample provider rather than from assay-based typing. A de-identified subject ID, COVID-19 status, age in years and sex were almost always included in the sample metadata. The dataset comprised deeply sampled blood TCRbeta repertoires from subjects exposed to, actively infected with, or recovered from COVID-19. The samples were drawn from the first 160 participants of the ongoing ImmuneRACE study and from 1,254 subjects provided by 6 global collaborators. A freely available public database, intended as a resource for researchers studying the immune response to SARS-CoV-2, is where the repertoires were released. The material from the prospective study consisted of cDNA or gDNA derived from T cells, B-cell-depleted T cells, or PBMCs.

TCRbeta CDR3 regions were amplified from genomic DNA using the immunoSEQ Assay, a bias-controlled multiplex PCR. The published analysis was carried out like this. Nucleated cell counts per sample were estimated from amplification of reference gene primers within the assay. To quantify the absolute abundance of each unique TCRbeta CDR3 rearrangement, sequence reads were collapsed and filtered. Productive Simpson clonality was computed per sample as the square root of Simpson's diversity index over productive rearrangements. Held by TCRdb, this immuneACCESS table contains in-frame sequences only and omits some clones. Under half of the omission traces to an unresolved V gene where checked; the cause of the rest is unknown. That table is the source of V, J and clone size, and D and trimming were worked out from the DNA. Here the sample has about 73,000 clones; about four fifths occur a single time. The biggest ten clones account for 5% to 6.5% of the sample.

Its CDR3 holds 13 amino acids, cysteine through phenylalanine. Kept here is only the CDR3 DNA, which spans 39 bases and is read in frame from base 1. In the germline V gene, CDR1 corresponds to ENHRY and CDR2 to SYGVKD. V is trimmed back by 4 bases and J by 9 bases, and the junction contains 6 bases that no gene match accounts for. Results and caveats for the whole study, not just this receptor: The amount of clinical and demographic metadata varied by source and participant and was provided uncurated.

Sequencing used peripheral blood. The chain couples TRBV10-3 to TRBJ2-7; 10 nucleotides in the junction match TRBD2. The TCR was taken from a man aged 50 to 60 with active COVID-19. The nucleotide sequence reads TGTGCCATCAGTGGGTCTAGCGGGGGTGGGCAGTACTTC. It codes for CAISGSSGGGQYF.